This is a list of T cell receptor beta chains from one sample in a study of identifying expanded T cells in peripheral blood. Using immunoSEQ multiplex PCR, the repertoire was profiled, and TCRdb retains in-frame clones only, with some absent. The profile shows roughly 61,000 clones, around 90% of them singletons. What was sequenced was blood. These receptors were obtained from a person between 18 and 70 years old in good health. Each CDR3 is given with its conserved first and last residue. D genes are given only for firm matches. Some rows have no size entry. The others give once, few or many, or a class for an expanded clone.

V gene	J gene	clone size	D gene	CDR3 DNA	CDR3 protein
TRBV15	TRBJ2-1	.	.	TGTGCCACCAGCAGAGCCCGGTTGCCGCAAGGCTACAATGAGCAGTTCTTC	CATSRARLPQGYNEQFF
TRBV5-8	TRBJ2-5	.	.	TGTGCCAGCAGCTTTTCTGGACAAGAGACCCAGTACTTC	CASSFSGQETQYF
TRBV9	TRBJ1-2	.	TRBD1	TGTGCCAGCAGCACACGTGCTGGGACAGGGCTTACTAACTATGGCTACACCTTC	CASSTRAGTGLTNYGYTF
TRBV7-9	TRBJ2-1	.	.	TGTGCCAGCAGCTTAGGGGTGGACAATGAGCAGTTCTTC	CASSLGVDNEQFF
TRBV27	TRBJ2-7	.	TRBD2	TGTGCCAGCAGTCCATTCCGGGACTATCCTATTTATCCCTACGAGCAGTACTTC	CASSPFRDYPIYPYEQYF
TRBV7-6	TRBJ2-7	few	TRBD2	TGTGCCAGCAGCCCCCCTGTACTAGCGCTGAGCTCCTACGAGCAGTACTTC	CASSPPVLALSSYEQYF
TRBV4-2	TRBJ2-5	.	TRBD2	TGTGCCAGCAGCCAAGGAGCGCCAGCGGGAGGGGGGGAGACCCAGTACTTC	CASSQGAPAGGGETQYF
TRBV19	TRBJ2-3	once	.	TGTGCCAGTAGTGTAACAGTCACAGATACGCAGTATTTT	CASSVTVTDTQYF
TRBV9	TRBJ2-3	.	.	TGTGCCAGCAGCTCAGGGGGGTCAGATACGCAGTATTTT	CASSSGGSDTQYF
TRBV10-1	TRBJ2-3	.	TRBD2	TGCGCCAGCAGTGGGCCAGCGGGGGGGATAGGAGATACGCAGTATTTT	CASSGPAGGIGDTQYF
TRBV30	TRBJ2-7	few	.	TGTGCCTGGTCTCGGGGCAGTGCCTACGAGCAGTACTTC	CAWSRGSAYEQYF
TRBV5-4	TRBJ2-1	.	.	TGTGCCAGCAGCCCCCTACTAACCCAACGCTCCTACAATGAGCAGTTCTTC	CASSPLLTQRSYNEQFF
TRBV7-2	TRBJ2-4	once	TRBD2	TGTGCCAGCAGCCTACTAGCGGGTAAAAACATTCAGTACTTC	CASSLLAGKNIQYF
TRBV19	TRBJ1-3	.	TRBD1	TGTGCCAGTAGTCTTACAGGGGGATCTGGAAACACCATATATTTT	CASSLTGGSGNTIYF
TRBV2	TRBJ2-1	.	TRBD1	TGTGCCAGCACCTTACTGAGACAGGGGTCGAATGAGCAGTTCTTC	CASTLLRQGSNEQFF
TRBV5-4	TRBJ1-2	.	TRBD1	TGTGCCAGCAGCTTGGTACAGGGGAACTATGGCTACACCTTC	CASSLVQGNYGYTF
TRBV5-6	TRBJ2-5	.	.	TGTGCCAGCAGCTTGTGGGTTTCGGGGGAGACCCAGTACTTC	CASSLWVSGETQYF
TRBV9	TRBJ2-2	.	TRBD2	TGTGCCAGCAGCGCTAGGACTAGCTCGAACACCGGGGAGCTGTTTTTT	CASSARTSSNTGELFF
TRBV23-1	TRBJ1-5	.	.	TGCGCCAGCAGTCCTCGAAGGACAGCTAATCAGCCCCAGCATTTT	CASSPRRTANQPQHF
TRBV6-6	TRBJ2-3	.	.	TGTGCCAGCACCAAAGGGGCAGATACGCAGTATTTT	CASTKGADTQYF
TRBV6-6	TRBJ1-2	once	.	TGTGCAGCCGCGGGGGGCGCCCAGGGCTACACCTTC	CAAAGGAQGYTF
TRBV5-6	TRBJ2-5	.	TRBD2	TGTGCCAGCAGCTCAGCGGGGGGGCCGGAGACCCAGTACTTC	CASSSAGGPETQYF
TRBV9	TRBJ2-3	.	TRBD2	TGTGCCCGGATCCGGGAGGGTGCGTGCACAGATACGCAGTATTTT	CARIREGACTDTQYF
TRBV6-6	TRBJ2-1	.	.	TGTGCCAGCAGTTGGGGGGGCCCCGGCAATGAGCAGTTCTTC	CASSWGGPGNEQFF
TRBV29-1	TRBJ2-2	once	.	TGCAGCGTTAGTTTAGCTGGCGGGGAGCTGTTTTTT	CSVSLAGGELFF
TRBV18	TRBJ1-5	few	.	TGTGCCAGCTCACCACCGGGGGGAATGGGCAATCAGCCCCAGCATTTT	CASSPPGGMGNQPQHF
TRBV28	TRBJ1-2	.	.	TGTGCCAGCAGTCCCCAGGGCAAGTACGGCTACACCTTC	CASSPQGKYGYTF
TRBV7-8	TRBJ2-1	once	.	TGTGCCAGCAGCTTAGGCGTGAGCTACAATGAGCAGTTCTTC	CASSLGVSYNEQFF
TRBV11-2	TRBJ1-1	once	.	TGTGCCAGCAGCCCCGGGACACGGACTGAAGCTTTCTTT	CASSPGTRTEAFF
TRBV9	TRBJ2-7	.	.	TGTGCCAGCAGCCCATCAAGCGGGTCCTACGAGCAGTACTTC	CASSPSSGSYEQYF
TRBV28	TRBJ2-7	.	.	TGTGCCAGCACCTCGGACGGATCTTTCTACGAGCAGTACTTC	CASTSDGSFYEQYF
TRBV7-2	TRBJ1-4	.	TRBD1	TGTGCCAGCAGCCCCCGGACAGGGTATTCGGAAAAACTGTTTTTT	CASSPRTGYSEKLFF
TRBV10-3	TRBJ1-1	.	.	TGTGCCATCAGTGAGTTTAAGGAAAACACTGAAGCTTTCTTT	CAISEFKENTEAFF
TRBV6-1	TRBJ2-2	.	.	TGTGCCAGGTACCCCGGGACAACGAACACCGGGGAGCTGTTTTTT	CARYPGTTNTGELFF
TRBV25-1	TRBJ2-3	few	TRBD2	TGTGCCAGCAGTGACCGTCTAGCGGGGGTAGATACGCAGTATTTT	CASSDRLAGVDTQYF
TRBV6-5	TRBJ1-2	.	.	TGTGCCAGCAGTTACTCGTGGGGCGCGTATGGCTACACCTTC	CASSYSWGAYGYTF
TRBV9	TRBJ2-3	.	TRBD1	TGTGCCAGCAGCGCGCGGACAGGAACAGATACGCAGTATTTT	CASSARTGTDTQYF
TRBV7-2	TRBJ2-7	.	.	TGTGCCAGCAGCTTAAAATTCGGGAGTGAGCAGTACTTC	CASSLKFGSEQYF
TRBV9	TRBJ2-7	.	TRBD2	TGTGCCAGCAGCGTAGGGACTAGCACTTACGAGCAGTACTTC	CASSVGTSTYEQYF
TRBV5-4	TRBJ2-2	.	.	TGTGCCAGCAGCTCTCAGAACACCGGGGAGCTGTTTTTT	CASSSQNTGELFF
TRBV4-3	TRBJ1-3	.	.	TGCGCCAGCAGCCAATACCGCACTGGAAACACCATATATTTT	CASSQYRTGNTIYF
TRBV7-6	TRBJ2-3	.	TRBD2	TGTGCCAGCAGCACCCGACTAGCGGGGGCCGGGGATACGCAGTATTTT	CASSTRLAGAGDTQYF
TRBV5-1	TRBJ2-2	.	TRBD1	TGCGCCAGCAGAACCGGACAGGACACCGGGGAGCTGTTTTTT	CASRTGQDTGELFF
TRBV7-9	TRBJ2-7	.	TRBD1	TGTGCCAGCAGCCAACAGGGGTACGAGCAGTACTTC	CASSQQGYEQYF
TRBV7-2	TRBJ2-5	.	.	TGTGCCAGCAGCTTAGCGGTTACGGAGACCCAGTACTTC	CASSLAVTETQYF
TRBV6-6	TRBJ2-7	once	.	TGTGCCAGCAGTTTAAGGGGTAGCTACGAGCAGTACTTC	CASSLRGSYEQYF
TRBV6-5	TRBJ1-2	.	TRBD1	TGTGCCAGCAGTTACTCGGGACAGCCCTACTATGGCTACACCTTC	CASSYSGQPYYGYTF
TRBV4-1	TRBJ2-6	.	.	TGCGCCAGCAGCCAAGAGGACGGCCTGAAGGCCAACGTCCTGACTTTC	CASSQEDGLKANVLTF
TRBV2	TRBJ1-2	.	.	TGTGCCAGCTCCACTGAGGCAGGAGGCTACACCTTC	CASSTEAGGYTF
TRBV9	TRBJ2-1	.	.	TGTGCCAGCAGCGTAGGTTCTGAGCAGTTCTTC	CASSVGSEQFF
TRBV7-2	TRBJ1-2	.	.	TGTGCCAGCAGCTTAAGAGGACCCTATGGCTACACCTTC	CASSLRGPYGYTF